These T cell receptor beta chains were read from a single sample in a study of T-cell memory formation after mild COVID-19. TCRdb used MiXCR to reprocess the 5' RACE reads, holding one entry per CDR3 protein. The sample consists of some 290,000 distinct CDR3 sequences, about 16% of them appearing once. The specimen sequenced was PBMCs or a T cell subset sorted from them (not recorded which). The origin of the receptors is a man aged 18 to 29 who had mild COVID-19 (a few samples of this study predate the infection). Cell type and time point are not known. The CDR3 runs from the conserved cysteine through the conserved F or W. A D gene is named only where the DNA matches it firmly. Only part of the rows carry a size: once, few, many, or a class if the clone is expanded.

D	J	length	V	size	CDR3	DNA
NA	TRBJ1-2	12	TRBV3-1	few	CASSHQNNGYTF	TGTGCCAGCAGCCACCAAAATAATGGCTACACCTTC
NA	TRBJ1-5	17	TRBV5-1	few	CASSSGPLGEGGQPQHF	TGCGCCAGCAGCTCGGGGCCCTTGGGGGAGGGAGGGCAGCCCCAGCATTTT
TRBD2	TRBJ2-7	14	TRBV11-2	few	CASSSLAGRYEQYF	TGTGCCAGCAGCTCCCTAGCGGGGCGCTACGAGCAGTACTTC
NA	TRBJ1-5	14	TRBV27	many	CASRATGFNQPQHF	TGTGCCAGCAGAGCGACGGGCTTCAATCAGCCCCAGCATTTT
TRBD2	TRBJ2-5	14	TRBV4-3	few	CASSQAGLEETQYF	TGCGCCAGCAGCCAAGCAGGACTAGAAGAGACCCAGTACTTC
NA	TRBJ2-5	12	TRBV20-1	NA	CSATGLTETQYF	TGCAGTGCTACAGGGTTGACAGAGACCCAGTACTTC
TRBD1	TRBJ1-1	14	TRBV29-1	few	CSVGPTGGWTEAFF	TGCAGCGTCGGGCCTACAGGGGGCTGGACTGAAGCTTTCTTT
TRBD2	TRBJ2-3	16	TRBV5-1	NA	CASSLQNSGVRDTQYF	TGCGCCAGCAGCTTGCAGAATAGCGGGGTTCGAGATACGCAGTATTTT
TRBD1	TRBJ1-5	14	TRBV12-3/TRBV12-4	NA	CASSRGQGGQPQHF	TGTGCCAGCAGCCGGGGACAGGGGGGACAGCCCCAGCATTTT
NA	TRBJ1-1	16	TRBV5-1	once	CASSPVNGIVNTEAFF	TGCGCCAGCAGCCCCGTCAATGGGATAGTTAACACTGAAGCTTTCTTT
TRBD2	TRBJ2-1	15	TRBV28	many	CAGLAGGRSYNEQFF	TGTGCCGGACTAGCGGGGGGGAGATCCTACAATGAGCAGTTCTTC
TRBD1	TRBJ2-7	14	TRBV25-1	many	CASSEWDRVHEQYF	TGTGCCAGCAGTGAATGGGACAGGGTCCACGAGCAGTACTTC
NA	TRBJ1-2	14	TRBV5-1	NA	CASSLDGVTYGYTF	TGCGCCAGCAGCTTGGACGGCGTTACCTATGGCTACACCTTC
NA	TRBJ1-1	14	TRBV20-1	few	CSARDYNRDTEAFF	TGCAGTGCTAGAGATTACAACAGAGACACTGAAGCTTTCTTT
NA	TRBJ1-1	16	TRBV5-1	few	CASSPRKAGEFTEAFF	TGCGCCAGCAGCCCACGTAAGGCCGGGGAGTTCACTGAAGCTTTCTTT
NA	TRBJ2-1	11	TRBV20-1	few	CSAIRGDEQFF	TGCAGTGCCATCAGGGGCGATGAGCAGTTCTTC
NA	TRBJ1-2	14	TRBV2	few	CASSQQGLGRGYTF	TGTGCCAGCAGTCAACAGGGTTTGGGACGCGGCTACACCTTC
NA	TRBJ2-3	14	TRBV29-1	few	CSVVGAPVTDTQYF	TGCAGCGTTGTAGGGGCACCAGTCACAGATACGCAGTATTTT
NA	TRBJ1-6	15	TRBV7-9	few	CASTNREGFNSPLHF	TGTGCCAGCACCAATAGGGAGGGGTTTAATTCACCCCTCCACTTT
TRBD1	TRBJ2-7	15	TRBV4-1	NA	CASRYGQGDTYEQYF	TGCGCCAGCAGGTACGGACAGGGGGACACCTACGAGCAGTACTTC
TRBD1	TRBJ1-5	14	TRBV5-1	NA	CASSWQGQGEPQHF	TGCGCCAGCAGCTGGCAGGGACAGGGAGAGCCCCAGCATTTT
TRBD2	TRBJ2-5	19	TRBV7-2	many	CASSSGTSGGQGAEETQYF	TGTGCCAGCAGCTCAGGGACTAGCGGGGGGCAGGGAGCGGAAGAGACCCAGTACTTC
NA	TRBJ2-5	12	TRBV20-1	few	CSASVYGETQYF	TGCAGTGCTAGCGTCTACGGCGAGACCCAGTACTTC
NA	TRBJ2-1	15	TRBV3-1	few	CASSQGLESGYEQFF	TGTGCCAGCAGCCAAGGTTTGGAATCGGGGTATGAGCAGTTCTTC
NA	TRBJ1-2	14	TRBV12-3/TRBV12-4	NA	CASSPVGGDYGYTF	TGTGCCAGCAGCCCAGTGGGAGGGGACTATGGCTACACCTTC
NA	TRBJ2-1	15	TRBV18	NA	CASSPPSGAQGEQFF	TGTGCCAGCTCACCACCCTCGGGGGCGCAGGGTGAGCAGTTCTTC
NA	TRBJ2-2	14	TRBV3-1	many	CASSQAQGTGELFF	TGTGCCAGCAGCCAAGCTCAGGGCACCGGGGAGCTGTTTTTT
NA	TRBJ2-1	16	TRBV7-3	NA	CASSSPTVSSYNEQFF	TGTGCCAGCAGCTCGCCGACAGTCAGCTCCTACAATGAGCAGTTCTTC
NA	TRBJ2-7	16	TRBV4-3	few	CASSQDGAGPGKITYF	TGCGCCAGCAGCCAAGATGGCGCGGGGCCTGGCAAGATCACGTACTTC
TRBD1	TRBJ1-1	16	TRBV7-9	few	CASSLDRGRGDSEAFF	TGTGCCAGCAGCTTAGACCGCGGCAGGGGGGACTCGGAAGCTTTCTTT
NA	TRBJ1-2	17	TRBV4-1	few	CASSQSAEGPSEKGYTF	TGCGCCAGCAGCCAATCCGCGGAGGGACCCAGTGAGAAAGGCTACACCTTC
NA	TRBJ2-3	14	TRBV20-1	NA	CSSTRGTFRDTQYF	TGCAGTAGTACAAGGGGGACTTTCCGGGATACGCAGTATTTT
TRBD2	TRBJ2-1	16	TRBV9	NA	CASSTRLAGLEIEQFF	TGTGCCAGCAGCACCCGACTAGCGGGGCTTGAGATTGAGCAGTTCTTC
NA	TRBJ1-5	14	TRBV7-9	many	CASSLAGSNQPQHF	TGTGCCAGCAGCTTAGCGGGAAGCAATCAGCCCCAGCATTTT
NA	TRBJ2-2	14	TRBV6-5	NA	CASSYGPESGELFF	TGTGCCAGCAGTTACGGACCTGAGTCCGGGGAGCTGTTTTTT
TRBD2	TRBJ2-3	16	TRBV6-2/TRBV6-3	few	CASSYSGAGASDTQYF	TGTGCCAGCAGTTACTCGGGAGCGGGGGCCTCAGATACGCAGTATTTT
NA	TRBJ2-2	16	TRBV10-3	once	CAISDNRGTRGGELFF	TGTGCCATCAGTGATAATAGAGGGACTCGCGGCGGGGAGCTGTTTTTT
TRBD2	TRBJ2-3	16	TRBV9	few	CASSGGLTQITDTQYF	TGTGCCAGCAGCGGGGGACTAACCCAAATCACAGATACGCAGTATTTT
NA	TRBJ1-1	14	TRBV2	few	CASPDRSFLTEAFF	TGTGCCAGCCCGGACCGGAGCTTCCTCACTGAAGCTTTCTTT
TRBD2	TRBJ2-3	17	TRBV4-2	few	CASSQVERGGLPDTQYF	TGTGCCAGCAGCCAAGTCGAGCGGGGGGGCCTCCCAGATACGCAGTATTTT